The clone carrying this T cell receptor beta chain was recorded a few times. What it binds is not known. Hyperthyroidism patients were newly diagnosed, had disease duration under 2 months, and were aged 18 to 65 years. This entry is derived from a study of T cells in Graves' hyperthyroidism and ophthalmopathy. Amplified TCR beta CDR3 regions came from RNA transcripts. Initially, a first-round RT-PCR of the TCR CDR3 employed the HTBI primer set. TCRdb called the multiplex PCR reads again in MiXCR, with one record for every CDR3 protein. In the table there are hundreds of thousands of distinct CDR3 sequences, 35% of which are singletons. Study-wide findings and caveats: Blood held most thyroid clonotypes expanded above 0.001 frequency.

Germline values: CDR1 SGHTA, CDR2 FQGNSA. This CDR3 has 15 amino acids. V shed 5 bases and J 4 bases; nucleotides not matched to a gene: 9. This sequence was found in a woman in her 40s with Graves' hyperthyroidism. The chain couples TRBV7-2 to TRBJ1-2, with 8 bases lining up with TRBD1. The sample comprised blood. The CDR3 nucleotides read TGTGCCAGCAGCCCCTTACAGGGGGACTCCTATGGCTACACCTTC. Its protein is CASSPLQGDSYGYTF.